What follows are 7 T cell receptor beta chains derived from one specimen sequenced in a study of T cells in tumors after PD-1 blockade. Profiled with immunoSEQ multiplex PCR; TCRdb holds only in-frame clones, not every one. This table holds about 34,000 clones, roughly 76% found once. Source: PBMCs, taken after anti-PD-1 treatment. The source is a human donor with basal cell carcinoma.

The V and J genes are TRBV5-8 and TRBJ1-5; D possibly corresponds to TRBD1 (5 bases). This CDR3 spans 15 amino acids. Germline assignment: CDR1 SGHTS and CDR2 YDEGEE. Trimming removed 2 bases at V and 7 bases at J, with 16 bases between. The CDR3 DNA reads TGTGCCAGCAGCTTCATTAGCGGGGCTCGGCAGCCCCAGCATTTT. Translation: CASSFISGARQPQHF.

V and J are TRBV7-2 and TRBJ2-6, with D perhaps matching TRBD2 (6 bases). Germline loops: CDR1 SGHTA, CDR2 FQGNSA. Trimming removed 5 bases from V and 4 bases from J, with 15 bases in between. This CDR3 contains 16 residues. The CDR3 region is CASSAWSGDGANVLTF. DNA for the CDR3: TGTGCCAGCAGCGCTTGGTCGGGGGACGGGGCCAACGTCCTGACTTTC.

The rearrangement links TRBV7-3 to TRBJ1-1; 9 nucleotides agree with TRBD1. Germline lookup yields CDR1 SGHTA and CDR2 FQGTGA. V dropped 5 bases and J dropped 5; count of bases not matched to a gene: 9. This CDR3 has 15 residues. The CDR3 sequence: CASSQLGTGKTEAFF. CDR3 DNA sequence: TGTGCCAGCAGCCAACTCGGGACAGGGAAGACTGAAGCTTTCTTT.

The CDR3 sequence is CASSSGSSAADTQYF. Written as DNA, the CDR3 is TGTGCCAGCAGCTCTGGTTCATCGGCTGCAGATACGCAGTATTTT. The chain is built from TRBV7-3 and TRBJ2-3; D remains ambiguous. Germline assignment: CDR1 SGHTA and CDR2 FQGTGA. The CDR3 is 15 amino acids. V was clipped by 4 bases and J by 4 bases, with 15 bases between them.

CDR3 DNA: TGTGCCAGCAGCTCCTTGACTAGCGGGGGGGGTGATACGCAGTATTTT. Translation gives CASSSLTSGGGDTQYF. The chain uses TRBV7-2 and TRBJ2-3; TRBD2 aligns across 14 bases. The V segment lost 4 bases and the J segment 6 bases; nucleotides outside the gene matches: 6. The germline V gene encodes CDR1 SGHTA and CDR2 FQGNSA. The CDR3 extends over 16 amino acids. Drawing the rest from reference TRBV7-2 and TRBJ2-3, the complete variable domain is GAGVSQSPSNKVTEKGKDVELRCDPISGHTALYWYRQSLGQGLEFLIYFQGNSAPDKSGLPSDRFSAERTGGSVSTLTIQRTQQEDSAVYLCASSSLTSGGGDTQYFGPGTRLTVL.

This chain uses TRBV28 with TRBJ1-5, with a weak D call TRBD1 (5 bases). The CDR3 has 15 residues. With 6 bases removed from V and 2 bases from J, the gap between germline ends came to 14 bases. Germline-derived CDR1 and CDR2 are MDHEN and SYDVKM. As DNA, the CDR3 is TGTGCCAGCAGGAGGGGCGCGGGGGGCAATCAGCCCCAGCATTTT. This gives the protein CASRRGAGGNQPQHF.

The chain employs TRBV15 and TRBJ2-1; 10 bases align to TRBD2. Trimming took 1 base from V and 10 from J; bases not matched to a gene: 22. The CDR3 is made up of 20 amino acids. Germline assignment: CDR1 LNHNV and CDR2 YYDKDF (reference sequence). The CDR3 protein is CATSRGSGRASSGNAYEQFF. The CDR3, as DNA: TGTGCCACCAGCAGAGGGAGCGGGAGGGCCTCGTCAGGTAACGCGTACGAGCAGTTCTTC.